Below, 28 T cell receptor beta chains from the same sample are listed, as sequenced in a study of CD8 T cells in Susac syndrome. RNA was extracted with the RNeasy kit, and a quantity of about 0.45 to 1 ug was reverse transcribed using random hexamers. TCRdb independently ran MiXCR on the immunoSEQ multiplex PCR reads; one entry per CDR3 protein. Of roughly 200,000 distinct CDR3 sequences in the sample, approximately 95% were seen once. The sequenced material came from CD4+ T cells from PBMCs. The receptors here all came from a human donor with multiple sclerosis.

This sequence joins TRBV12-3 or TRBV12-4 and TRBJ1-2; D is unclear. Trimming left V 3 bases short and J 4 bases short, with 9 bases between. This CDR3 region has 13 residues. CDR3 nucleotides: TGTGCCAGCAGTTTCCAGGAGACCTATGGCTACACCTTC. Its translation is CASSFQETYGYTF.

The table lists this clonotype with a count of one. The CDR3 DNA is TGTGCCAGCAGTTTAGGGTTGTACCAAGAGACCCAGTACTTC. Translated, it gives CASSLGLYQETQYF. The chain carries TRBV12-3 or TRBV12-4 and TRBJ2-5, with D unclear. The CDR3 consists of 14 residues. V gave up 1 base and J gave up 0 bases, with 6 bases separating them.

The rearrangement links TRBV20-1 to TRBJ2-5, with 9 bases aligning to TRBD1. The CDR3 covers 16 residues. Germline-derived CDR1 and CDR2 are DFQATT and SNEGSKA (reference sequence). V shed 0 bases, J shed 4 bases, and the junction held 9 bases outside the gene matches. The CDR3 DNA is TGCAGTGCTAGAGATTGGAAAACAGGGGGCATAGAGACCCAGTACTTC. It specifies CSARDWKTGGIETQYF.

This chain joins TRBV7-8 and TRBJ2-3; D is possibly TRBD2 (6 bases). Germline V gives CDR1 SGHVS, CDR2 FQNEAQ. There are 15 residues in the CDR3. V was clipped by 5 bases and J by 0 bases, with 12 bases between them. CDR3 nucleotides: TGTGCCAGCAGCCCTCGGAGGGGAAGCACAGATACGCAGTATTTT. Its translation is CASSPRRGSTDTQYF.

The rearrangement links TRBV4-1 to TRBJ2-1; no clear D. The CDR3 is made up of 18 amino acids. The germline CDR1 and CDR2 sequences are MGHRA and YSYEKL. The V end was cut by 2 bases, the J end by 0 bases, with 17 bases between. Written as DNA, the CDR3 is TGCGCCAGCAGCCAATCCACCCCCCGGCTGAGCTCCTACAATGAGCAGTTCTTC. Its protein product is CASSQSTPRLSSYNEQFF.

The rearrangement joins TRBV7-9 to TRBJ2-3; D not resolved. Germline CDR1 is SEHNR and CDR2 is FQNEAQ (reference sequence). Trimming took off 4 bases at V and 7 bases at J, with 9 bases between the two ends. There are 12 residues in the CDR3. In DNA, the CDR3 is TGTGCCAGCAGCTCTGGAAGGAATACGCAGTATTTT. This sequence encodes CASSSGRNTQYF. Supplemented by reference TRBV7-9 and TRBJ2-3, the full variable domain reads DTGVSQNPRHKITKRGQNVTFRCDPISEHNRLYWYRQTLGQGPEFLTYFQNEAQLEKSRLLSDRFSAERPKGSFSTLEIQRTEQGDSAMYLCASSSGRNTQYFGPGTRLTVL.

The chain combines TRBV24-1 with TRBJ2-3; D is unclear. This CDR3 comprises 12 residues. Trimming shortened V by 9 bases and J by 2 bases, and 8 bases separated the two germline ends. Germline CDR1 is KGHDR and CDR2 is SFDVKD. As DNA, the CDR3 is TGTGCCACCGAAGGTAACACAGATACGCAGTATTTT. It codes for CATEGNTDTQYF.

The rearrangement joins TRBV29-1 to TRBJ2-5; possible D gene TRBD1, 5 bases. V lost 1 base, J lost 5 bases, and 8 bases lay in between. The CDR3 contains 12 residues. The germline CDR1 and CDR2 sequences are SQVTM and ANQGSEA. CDR3 protein: CSVEAGFETQYF. The CDR3 DNA reads TGCAGCGTTGAAGCAGGGTTCGAGACCCAGTACTTC.

The chain combines TRBV30 with TRBJ1-1; perhaps TRBD1 as D (5 bases). CDR3 length equals 13 residues. V lost 5 bases to trimming and J lost 6 bases, with 16 bases between them. CDR1 is GTSNPN and CDR2 is SVGIG in the germline V gene (reference sequence). CDR3 bases: TGTGCCTGGCAGTGGACAAGCGAAGCTGAAGCTTTCTTT. Residues: CAWQWTSEAEAFF.

The genes are TRBV20-1 and TRBJ1-1; tentatively, D is TRBD1 (5 bases). With 6 bases removed from V and 1 base from J, the gap between germline ends came to 12 bases. Germline V gives CDR1 DFQATT, CDR2 SNEGSKA (reference sequence). The CDR3 is made up of 13 amino acids. The CDR3 DNA sequence: TGCAGTGCCGGGACTGTGCCGAACACTGAAGCTTTCTTT. Translating it yields CSAGTVPNTEAFF.

The chain is built from TRBV27 and TRBJ1-2; 12 bases are shared with TRBD1. This CDR3 has 13 residues. J lost 8 bases, V lost 8 bases, and 6 bases had no gene match. Germline values: CDR1 MNHEY, CDR2 SMNVEV (reference sequence). The CDR3 protein is CASRDRGRQGYTF. The CDR3 DNA sequence: TGTGCCAGCCGGGACAGGGGGCGACAAGGCTACACCTTC.

This chain uses TRBV29-1 with TRBJ2-1; a possible D gene is TRBD2 (5 bases). The CDR3 covers 12 residues. Germline V gene data show CDR1 as SQVTM and CDR2 as ANQGSEA. V was trimmed by 7 bases and J by 0 bases, leaving 7 bases between them. The CDR3 region has the DNA TGCAGCGGCGGACTCTCCTACAATGAGCAGTTCTTC. It codes for CSGGLSYNEQFF.

The V and J genes are TRBV5-1 and TRBJ2-3, with no clear D. Germline CDR1 SGHRS, CDR2 YFSETQ. CDR3 length: 14 amino acids. Trimming pared 0 bases from V and 2 bases from J, leaving 7 bases between. The DNA of the CDR3 is TGCGCCAGCAGCTTGGACCGCTACACAGATACGCAGTATTTT. This gives the protein CASSLDRYTDTQYF.

The J gene is TRBJ2-7, the V gene TRBV20-1; D is possibly TRBD2 (6 bases). Trimming stripped 3 bases from V and 0 bases from J, with 6 bases between. CDR1 DFQATT and CDR2 SNEGSKA come from the germline V gene (reference sequence). This CDR3 spans 12 amino acids. The CDR3 here is CSARGLSYEQYF. CDR3 nucleotide sequence: TGCAGTGCTAGGGGACTCTCCTACGAGCAGTACTTC.

The gene calls are TRBV11-2 and TRBJ2-5; possibly TRBD1 for D (5 bases). V was shortened by 4 bases and J by 2 bases, with 11 bases between the two germline ends. The CDR3 has 14 amino acids. Germline-derived CDR1 and CDR2 are SGHAT and FQNNGV. CDR3 bases: TGTGCCAGCAGCTCCCCAGGGCCGCAAGAGACCCAGTACTTC. This encodes CASSSPGPQETQYF.

The chain combines TRBV9 with TRBJ2-2, with unresolved D. The CDR3 is 14 amino acids. From germline, CDR1 is SGDLS and CDR2 YYNGEE. Trimming stripped 4 bases from V and 3 bases from J, with 10 bases between. CDR3 residues: CASSRRSDTGELFF. CDR3 nucleotides: TGTGCCAGCAGCCGCCGGTCGGACACCGGGGAGCTGTTTTTT.

This clonotype was seen a handful of times. The chain employs TRBV19 and TRBJ2-6, with D unclear. V dropped 1 base and J dropped 8 bases, with 9 bases sitting between them. The CDR3 totals 14 residues. Germline CDR1 and CDR2: LNHDA and SQIVND (reference sequence). The CDR3 loop reads CASSIAGSTNVLTF. The DNA of the CDR3 is TGTGCCAGTAGTATAGCGGGTTCTACCAACGTCCTGACTTTC.

The rearrangement uses TRBV29-1 and TRBJ2-3; 9 bases fit TRBD1. Germline V gene sequence: CDR1 SQVTM, CDR2 ANQGSEA. The junction had 5 bases not matched to a gene; V was cut back by 7 bases and J by 6 bases. CDR3 size: 12 residues. The CDR3 DNA reads as TGCAGCGGGGGACAGGGTCCCGATACGCAGTATTTT. Its translation is CSGGQGPDTQYF.

This chain joins TRBV20-1 and TRBJ2-3; D is possibly TRBD2 (6 bases). V was trimmed by 5 bases and J by 4 bases, leaving 19 bases between them. The CDR3 runs 15 residues. Germline CDR1 reads DFQATT; CDR2 reads SNEGSKA (reference sequence). CDR3 loop: CSASTTSRGADTQYF. In nucleotides, the CDR3 is TGCAGTGCTTCAACTACTAGCCGCGGAGCAGATACGCAGTATTTT.

The V and J genes are TRBV30 and TRBJ1-1; a weak D match, TRBD1 (5 bases). Germline V gene lookup returns CDR1 GTSNPN and CDR2 SVGIG (reference sequence). The CDR3 is 12 residues long. With 1 base removed from V and 6 bases from J, the gap between germline ends came to 9 bases. The chain's CDR3 is CAWSAEGPEAFF. CDR3 in DNA: TGTGCCTGGAGTGCCGAGGGGCCTGAAGCTTTCTTT.

The CDR3 coding sequence is TGCGGAAGTATGGGGGACAGGGGGAACACTGAAGCTTTCTTT. Encoded protein: CGSMGDRGNTEAFF. The V gene is TRBV29-1, the J gene TRBJ1-1, with 10 bases lining up with TRBD1. CDR3 length equals 14 residues. Germline CDR1 SQVTM, CDR2 ANQGSEA.

The chain couples TRBV5-1 to TRBJ2-1; D is unclear. This CDR3 is built from 15 residues. Trimming took 3 bases from V and 8 from J, leaving 18 bases between them. Per the germline V gene, CDR1 is SGHRS and CDR2 is YFSETQ. In nucleotides, the CDR3 is TGCGCCAGCAGCTCACTCTTCACTTCTTTGGATGAGCAGTTCTTC. Its protein is CASSSLFTSLDEQFF.

This clonotype was picked up one time. This chain uses TRBV29-1 with TRBJ1-5, with a possible D match to TRBD1 (6 bases). Trimming took 4 bases from V and 3 from J, leaving 13 bases between them. The CDR3 consists of 14 residues. Germline CDR1 and CDR2: SQVTM and ANQGSEA. The CDR3 nucleotides read TGCAGCGTTGGGTTCAGGGGTGACAATCAGCCCCAGCATTTT. It yields the protein CSVGFRGDNQPQHF.

The chain couples TRBV20-1 to TRBJ2-7, with a weak D call TRBD1 (6 bases). Between the trimmed V and J ends, which lost 0 bases and 5 bases, there was a span of 8 bases. The length of the CDR3 is 12 residues. Germline V lookup: CDR1 DFQATT, CDR2 SNEGSKA (reference sequence). CDR3 sequence: CSAREDSHEQYV. The DNA of the CDR3 is TGCAGTGCTAGAGAGGACAGCCACGAGCAGTACGTC.

The chain combines TRBV2 with TRBJ1-2; 9 nucleotides match TRBD1. This CDR3 has 13 amino acids. The germline CDR1 and CDR2 sequences are SNHLY and FYNNEI. The J segment lost 8 bases and the V segment lost 6 bases, leaving 7 bases of the junction unmatched. In DNA, the CDR3 is TGTGCCAGCAGCGGGGACAGGGATGGCGGCTACACCTTC. It yields the protein CASSGDRDGGYTF.

This rearrangement joins TRBV5-4 to TRBJ2-6; possible D gene TRBD2, 6 bases. The CDR3 is 18 residues long. The V and J ends lost 3 bases and 2 bases respectively, with 18 bases between them. Germline values: CDR1 SGHNT, CDR2 YYREEE (reference sequence). The CDR3 DNA reads TGTGCCAGCAGCTGGGGAGGCCCTGTCGGCGCTGGGGCCAACGTCCTGACTTTC. It is translated as CASSWGGPVGAGANVLTF.

The V call is TRBV18, the J call TRBJ1-6; TRBD1 agrees at 8 bases. Per germline, CDR1 KGHSH and CDR2 LQKENI. The CDR3 extends over 16 amino acids. Losses at the gene ends were 3 bases for V and 5 bases for J; bases not matched to a gene: 6. In DNA, the CDR3 is TGTGCCAGCTCACCTCGGACAGGGAAAGATAATTCACCCCTCCACTTT. Translating it yields CASSPRTGKDNSPLHF.

In this sample, this clonotype turned up once. The chain couples TRBV20-1 to TRBJ2-5; possible D gene TRBD2, 6 bases. From germline, CDR1 is DFQATT and CDR2 SNEGSKA (reference sequence). V lost 3 bases to trimming and J lost 4 bases, with 12 bases between them. The CDR3 length is 13 residues. CDR3 nucleotide sequence: TGCAGTGCTAGGGTGGGGGGTAGAGAGACCCAGTACTTC. This sequence encodes CSARVGGRETQYF.